Following are 14 T cell receptor beta chains from one sample sequenced in a study of OX40 agonist ivuxolimab in advanced cancers. Clones were read by immunoSEQ multiplex PCR, and TCRdb kept only the in-frame ones, dropping some. In the table there are tens of thousands of clones, about 85% of which are singletons. Sample: CD4+ or CD8+ T cells sorted from blood, taken in a trial of the OX40 agonist ivuxolimab. These receptors originate from an adult with an advanced solid tumor such as melanoma, head and neck, liver or kidney cancer.

This clone was counted once. V and J are TRBV7-9 and TRBJ2-7; weak D call: TRBD1 (5 bases). The CDR3 loop spans 14 amino acids. The germline gives CDR1 SEHNR, CDR2 FQNEAQ (reference sequence). Trimming pared 0 bases from V and 4 bases from J, leaving 10 bases between. The chain's CDR3 is CASSLAGVEYEQYF. CDR3 nucleotides: TGTGCCAGCAGCTTAGCAGGGGTCGAATACGAGCAGTACTTC.

The rearrangement links TRBV5-1 to TRBJ2-5; 7 bases are shared with TRBD1. The V segment lost 3 bases and the J segment 2 bases; nucleotides outside the gene matches: 1. CDR3 length equals 13 residues. Per the germline V gene, CDR1 is SGHRS and CDR2 is YFSETQ. The DNA for the CDR3 is TGCGCCAGCAGCTCGGGACAGCAAGAGACCCAGTACTTC. Translating it yields CASSSGQQETQYF.

The genes are TRBV7-9 and TRBJ2-1, with D possibly being TRBD2 (5 bases). The CDR3 totals 14 residues. CDR1 is SEHNR and CDR2 is FQNEAQ in the germline V gene (reference sequence). The germline V and J ends were trimmed by 3 bases and 9 bases, with 15 bases remaining between them. This CDR3 is CASSFTGNEGEQFF. For the CDR3, the DNA is TGTGCCAGCAGCTTTACCGGGAACGAAGGTGAGCAGTTCTTC.

This clone was detected only once. Here the CDR3 DNA reads TGTGCCAGCAGCGTAGTTTACACCGGGGAGCTGTTTTTT. Protein sequence: CASSVVYTGELFF. The chain is built from TRBV9 and TRBJ2-2; D gene ambiguous. CDR1 SGDLS and CDR2 YYNGEE come from the germline V gene. V was cut by 0 bases and J by 3 bases, with 3 bases left in between. This CDR3 region has 13 residues.

The rearrangement links TRBV29-1 to TRBJ2-7; a weak D match, TRBD1 (6 bases). The CDR3 consists of 14 residues. V lost 5 bases and J lost 1, with 15 bases in between. The germline V gene encodes CDR1 SQVTM and CDR2 ANQGSEA. In DNA form, the CDR3 reads TGCAGCGTTTCATCGGGACAAATATCCTACGAGCAGTACTTC. It translates to CSVSSGQISYEQYF.

The J gene is TRBJ2-3, the V gene TRBV27, with 8 bases lining up with TRBD2. The V segment lost 4 bases and the J segment 4 bases; nucleotides outside the gene matches: 10. Germline CDR1 and CDR2: MNHEY and SMNVEV (reference sequence). The CDR3 sequence is 16 residues long. The CDR3 here is CASSYVGSGRADTQYF. The CDR3 DNA reads as TGTGCCAGCAGTTACGTCGGCAGCGGGAGAGCAGATACGCAGTATTTT.

This clone was recorded only once. The chain uses TRBV6-5 and TRBJ1-4; D is unresolved. CDR1 MNHEY and CDR2 SVGAGI come from the germline V gene. The CDR3 is made up of 16 amino acids. Trimming shortened V by 0 bases and J by 3 bases, and 11 bases separated the two germline ends. The chain's CDR3 is CASSYSPSNSNEKLFF. Written as DNA, the CDR3 is TGTGCCAGCAGTTACTCCCCCAGTAATTCTAATGAAAAACTGTTTTTT.

The V call is TRBV29-1, the J call TRBJ2-1; 8 bases are shared with TRBD2. V dropped 7 bases and J dropped 5; count of bases not matched to a gene: 13. Germline CDR1 is SQVTM and CDR2 is ANQGSEA. This CDR3 is 15 amino acids long. The CDR3 nucleotides are TGCAGCGCTCTACCTCTAGCGGGCTCTGACAATGAGCAGTTCTTC. Translating it yields CSALPLAGSDNEQFF.

The chain is built from TRBV7-2 and TRBJ2-1; 8 bases fit TRBD2. Losses at the gene ends were 5 bases for V and 7 bases for J; bases not matched to a gene: 7. Germline-derived CDR1 and CDR2 are SGHTA and FQGNSA. The CDR3 runs to 14 residues. The CDR3 here is CASSRTSRRNEQFF. CDR3 nucleotide sequence: TGTGCCAGCAGCCGGACTAGCCGAAGGAATGAGCAGTTCTTC.

The chain links TRBV2 to TRBJ2-2, with D possibly TRBD1 on 5 matching bases. Trimming left V 11 bases short and J 8 bases short, with 15 bases between. Germline V gene lookup returns CDR1 SNHLY and CDR2 FYNNEI. The CDR3 contains 12 residues. The CDR3 is CAGQTVRGELFF. Here the CDR3 DNA reads TGTGCCGGCCAGACAGTCCGGGGGGAGCTGTTTTTT.

The chain recombines TRBV30 with TRBJ2-7; D is ambiguous. V dropped 1 base and J dropped 3 bases, with 4 bases sitting between them. The germline V gene has CDR1 GTSNPN and CDR2 SVGIG (reference sequence). The CDR3 loop spans 11 amino acids. For the CDR3, the DNA is TGTGCCTGGAGTGGAATCTACGAGCAGTACTTC. It yields the protein CAWSGIYEQYF.

This clone was observed a handful of times. The chain carries TRBV10-3 and TRBJ1-4; D unresolved. The CDR3 contains 11 residues. The ends were cut back, 6 bases at V and 6 bases at J, with 5 bases in the middle. Germline V gives CDR1 ENHRY, CDR2 SYGVKD. CDR3 loop: CAISVDEKLFF. As DNA, the CDR3 is TGTGCCATCAGCGTAGATGAAAAACTGTTTTTT.

This chain links TRBV15 with TRBJ1-2; maybe TRBD1 (6 bases). From germline, CDR1 is LNHNV and CDR2 YYDKDF (reference sequence). The CDR3 runs 15 residues. Trimming took off 2 bases at V and 3 bases at J, with 13 bases between the two ends. The CDR3 sequence is CATSRKGDNHYGYTF. The CDR3 nucleotides are TGTGCCACCAGCAGAAAGGGGGACAACCACTATGGCTACACCTTC.

The chain links TRBV5-6 to TRBJ2-5; 8 nucleotides line up with TRBD1. The germline V gene has CDR1 SGHDT and CDR2 YYEEEE. The ends lost 1 base at V and 4 bases at J; junction bases unmatched: 6. The CDR3 is 15 amino acids. CDR3 amino acids: CASSLLFDRGETQYF. The CDR3 DNA reads as TGTGCCAGCAGCTTGCTGTTTGACAGGGGAGAGACCCAGTACTTC. Using reference TRBV5-6 and TRBJ2-5 for the parts outside the CDR3, the full variable domain is DAGVTQSPTHLIKTRGQQVTLRCSPKSGHDTVSWYQQALGQGPQFIFQYYEEEERQRGNFPDRFSGHQFPNYSSELNVNALLLGDSALYLCASSLLFDRGETQYFGPGTRLLVL.